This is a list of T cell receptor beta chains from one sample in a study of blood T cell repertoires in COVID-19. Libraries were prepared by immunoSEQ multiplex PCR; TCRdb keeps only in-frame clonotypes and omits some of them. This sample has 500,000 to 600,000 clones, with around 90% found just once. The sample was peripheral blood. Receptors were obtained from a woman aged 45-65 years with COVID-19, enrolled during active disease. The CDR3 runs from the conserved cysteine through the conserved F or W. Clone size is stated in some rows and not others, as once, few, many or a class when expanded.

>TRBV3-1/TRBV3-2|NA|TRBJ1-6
CASSGYREGNSPLHF
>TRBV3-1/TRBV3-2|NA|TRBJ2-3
CASSLSADTQYF
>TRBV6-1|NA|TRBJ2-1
CASSEVTGTGYNEQFF
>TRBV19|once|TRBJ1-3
CASSMGGEPGNTIYF
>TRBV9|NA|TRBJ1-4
CASSPRTESATNEKLFF
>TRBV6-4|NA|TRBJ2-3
CASSDSEGNTQYF
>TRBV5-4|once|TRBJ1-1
CASSLDSLEAFF
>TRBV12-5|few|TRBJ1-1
CASAVNTEAFF
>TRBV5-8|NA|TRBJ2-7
CASRTDSPAAYEQYF
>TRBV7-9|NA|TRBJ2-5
CASSSTGPQETQYF
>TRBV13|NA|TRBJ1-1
CASSIAGVGTEAFF
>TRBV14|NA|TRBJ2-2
CASSQPGQSPGELFF
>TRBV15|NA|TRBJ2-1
CATSRGVVNEQFF
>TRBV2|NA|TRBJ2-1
CASSELRGIVNEQFF
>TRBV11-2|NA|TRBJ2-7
CASSLDRQGRIEQYF
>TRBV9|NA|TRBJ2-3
CASSPRGHSTDTQYF
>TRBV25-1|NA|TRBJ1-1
CASSELLGQGNTEAFF
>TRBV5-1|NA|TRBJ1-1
CASSWGDTQRTEAFF
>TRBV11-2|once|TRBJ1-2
CASSLGGGGYTF
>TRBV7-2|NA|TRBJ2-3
CASSFASGAQYF
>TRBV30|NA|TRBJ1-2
CAWSGGDREGRGYTF
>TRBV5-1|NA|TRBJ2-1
CASTLDSSNEQFF
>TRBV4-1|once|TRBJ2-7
CASSQSTSDGTASYEQYF
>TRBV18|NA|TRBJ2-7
CASSPPRGTYEQYF
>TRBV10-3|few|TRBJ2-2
CAISERTVNTGELFF
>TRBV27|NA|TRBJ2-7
CASRGPYEQYF
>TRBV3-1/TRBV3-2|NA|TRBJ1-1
CASSLKGTATEAFF
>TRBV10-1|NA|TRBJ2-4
CASSAGQLAKNIQYF
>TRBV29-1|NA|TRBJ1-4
CSAGQGAGEKLFF
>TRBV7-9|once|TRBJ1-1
CASSFGGNTEAFF
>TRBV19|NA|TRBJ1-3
CASSASQGPGNTIYF
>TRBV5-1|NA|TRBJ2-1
CASSYPATGRNEQFF
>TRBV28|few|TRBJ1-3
CASSLVFSGNTIYF
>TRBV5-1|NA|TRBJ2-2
CASSLEAGGTGELFF